This T cell receptor (beta chain) was retrieved from a study of blood T cell repertoires in COVID-19. The CDR3 is made up of 10 amino acids. Trimming took off 4 bases at V and 5 bases at J, with 6 bases between the two ends. CDR1 is SQVTM, CDR2 ANQGSEA, per germline. Per the original methods: For nucleated cells, counts were estimated from reference gene primer amplification. TCRdb's copy holds only in-frame clones and misses some; the assay was immunoSEQ multiplex PCR. V, J and clone size reflect that table, while D and trimming were determined from the DNA. The sample records under 75,000 clones, 79% being singletons.

The source material was peripheral blood. This receptor was identified in a woman aged 55-75 years with acute or convalescent COVID-19. The V gene is TRBV29-1, the J gene TRBJ2-7, with a tentative D call TRBD1 (5 bases). CDR3 sequence: CSVAGNEQYF. The CDR3 DNA reads as TGCAGCGTTGCAGGGAACGAGCAGTACTTC.